This is a list of T cell receptor beta chains from one sample in a study of cytomegalovirus exposure and HLA in healthy donors. Sequencing was performed with immunoSEQ multiplex PCR; in TCRdb, only in-frame clones are kept and a portion is missing. The table lists about 140,000 clones, just under 85% of them singletons. Material: PBMCs. These receptors were taken from a young man in good health and CMV-seropositive. The CDR3 runs from the conserved cysteine through the conserved F or W. The order of the fields is CDR3 DNA, CDR3 protein, D gene, clone size, V gene, CDR3 length, J gene. A D gene is named only where the DNA matches it firmly. Not every row has a clone size; where given, it reads once, few, many or a size class.

CDR3nt: TGTGCCAGCAGTTACGGGGCGGGGCGAGAAGAGACCCAGTACTTC; CDR3aa: CASSYGAGREETQYF; d_gene: NA; abundance: NA; v_gene: TRBV6-5; len: 15; j_gene: TRBJ2-5
CDR3nt: TGTGCCAGCAGTGAAGCAGCCACGACAGTCTACCTTCAGTACTTC; CDR3aa: CASSEAATTVYLQYF; d_gene: NA; abundance: few; v_gene: TRBV6-1; len: 15; j_gene: TRBJ2-4
CDR3nt: TGTGCCAGCAATGTGGGGCTTAGTAGCGAGCAGTACTTC; CDR3aa: CASNVGLSSEQYF; d_gene: NA; abundance: NA; v_gene: TRBV2; len: 13; j_gene: TRBJ2-7
CDR3nt: TGTGCCAGCACCGCGGGAGGGACTGGGGCCAACGTCCTGACTTTC; CDR3aa: CASTAGGTGANVLTF; d_gene: TRBD2; abundance: few; v_gene: TRBV6-1; len: 15; j_gene: TRBJ2-6
CDR3nt: TGTGCCACGCGTCGGGGGAGTAGCACTGAAGCTTTCTTT; CDR3aa: CATRRGSSTEAFF; d_gene: NA; abundance: NA; v_gene: TRBV10-3; len: 13; j_gene: TRBJ1-1
CDR3nt: TGTGCCAGCAGGGAGGGACAGGTTCCCTACAATGAGCAGTTCTTC; CDR3aa: CASREGQVPYNEQFF; d_gene: TRBD1; abundance: NA; v_gene: TRBV2; len: 15; j_gene: TRBJ2-1
CDR3nt: TGTGCCAGCAGCATTGACAGGGCGGATGATGGCTACACCTTC; CDR3aa: CASSIDRADDGYTF; d_gene: TRBD1; abundance: NA; v_gene: TRBV2; len: 14; j_gene: TRBJ1-2
CDR3nt: TGTGCCAGCAGTGAAGCGACAGGGCGTAATCAAGCCCAGCATTTT; CDR3aa: CASSEATGRNQAQHF; d_gene: TRBD1; abundance: NA; v_gene: TRBV2; len: 15; j_gene: TRBJ1-5
CDR3nt: TGTGCCAGCAACACGCTCGGCGGGGGCTACAATGAGCAGTTCTTC; CDR3aa: CASNTLGGGYNEQFF; d_gene: TRBD2; abundance: NA; v_gene: TRBV27; len: 15; j_gene: TRBJ2-1
CDR3nt: TGTGCCAGTAGTATGCTAGGACAGGGGACCTACGAGCAGTACTTC; CDR3aa: CASSMLGQGTYEQYF; d_gene: TRBD1; abundance: NA; v_gene: TRBV19; len: 15; j_gene: TRBJ2-7
CDR3nt: TGTGCCAGCAGCTCATTATCAGACAGCGCACTCGTTCATAGCAATCAGCCCCAGCATTTT; CDR3aa: CASSSLSDSALVHSNQPQHF; d_gene: NA; abundance: NA; v_gene: TRBV11-3; len: 20; j_gene: TRBJ1-5
CDR3nt: TGCAGCGTCCAACCAAAGGGACTGAATAATGAAAAACTGTTTTTT; CDR3aa: CSVQPKGLNNEKLFF; d_gene: NA; abundance: NA; v_gene: TRBV29-1; len: 15; j_gene: TRBJ1-4
CDR3nt: TGTGCCAGCAGTTTTAGGGAGGGTTGGCGCGAAAAACTGTTTTTT; CDR3aa: CASSFREGWREKLFF; d_gene: NA; abundance: NA; v_gene: TRBV27; len: 15; j_gene: TRBJ1-4
CDR3nt: TGTGCCAGCAGTTACTCTAGGACAGGGGGCGGCTATGGCTACACCTTC; CDR3aa: CASSYSRTGGGYGYTF; d_gene: TRBD1; abundance: NA; v_gene: TRBV6-5; len: 16; j_gene: TRBJ1-2
CDR3nt: TGTGCCAGTAGTACCGACAGGGCGAGGACCTACGAGCAGTACTTC; CDR3aa: CASSTDRARTYEQYF; d_gene: TRBD1; abundance: NA; v_gene: TRBV19; len: 15; j_gene: TRBJ2-7
CDR3nt: TGTGCCAGCAGCTTAGTTTCGGCTAGCGGTTCCTACGAGCAGTACTTC; CDR3aa: CASSLVSASGSYEQYF; d_gene: TRBD2; abundance: NA; v_gene: TRBV7-8; len: 16; j_gene: TRBJ2-7
CDR3nt: TGTGCCAGCAGCTCGGGGGCCGGGGAGCTGTTTTTT; CDR3aa: CASSSGAGELFF; d_gene: NA; abundance: NA; v_gene: TRBV7-3; len: 12; j_gene: TRBJ2-2
CDR3nt: TGTGCCAGCAGCTCCGACAGGGGTCCCCACAATGAGCAGTTCTTC; CDR3aa: CASSSDRGPHNEQFF; d_gene: TRBD1; abundance: NA; v_gene: TRBV13; len: 15; j_gene: TRBJ2-1
CDR3nt: TGTGCCACGAACTCCGGGACAGGGGTCCAGGGGGAGCTGTTTTTT; CDR3aa: CATNSGTGVQGELFF; d_gene: TRBD1; abundance: NA; v_gene: TRBV19; len: 15; j_gene: TRBJ2-2
CDR3nt: TGTGCCAGTAACCCCTGGGACAGGGCTTCCGGGGCCAACGTCCTGACTTTC; CDR3aa: CASNPWDRASGANVLTF; d_gene: TRBD1; abundance: few; v_gene: TRBV19; len: 17; j_gene: TRBJ2-6
CDR3nt: TGTGCCAGCTCTGAGTCAGGGGGAGACACAGATACGCAGTATTTT; CDR3aa: CASSESGGDTDTQYF; d_gene: TRBD1; abundance: NA; v_gene: TRBV6-6; len: 15; j_gene: TRBJ2-3
CDR3nt: TGTTCCAGCAGCGCCAGACAGTACGAGCAGTACTTC; CDR3aa: CSSSARQYEQYF; d_gene: NA; abundance: NA; v_gene: TRBV7-9; len: 12; j_gene: TRBJ2-7
CDR3nt: TGTGCCAGCAGTTTTTCCGGGGGGATGGTCTACACCTTC; CDR3aa: CASSFSGGMVYTF; d_gene: NA; abundance: NA; v_gene: TRBV27; len: 13; j_gene: TRBJ1-2
CDR3nt: TGTGCTAGTGGTTTGGCCGGGGACTACACAGATACGCAGTATTTT; CDR3aa: CASGLAGDYTDTQYF; d_gene: TRBD2; abundance: NA; v_gene: TRBV12-5; len: 15; j_gene: TRBJ2-3
CDR3nt: TGTGCCTGGAGTAAGGGGGCAACCACTGAAGCTTTCTTT; CDR3aa: CAWSKGATTEAFF; d_gene: TRBD1; abundance: NA; v_gene: TRBV30; len: 13; j_gene: TRBJ1-1